This T cell receptor (beta chain) was retrieved from a study of blood T cell repertoires in COVID-19. About the study: T cells, B-cell-depleted T cells, or PBMCs provided the cDNA or gDNA that served as material.

The study drew participants aged about 18 to 89 years from some 25 US areas. Assay: immunoSEQ multiplex PCR; the TCRdb copy retains only in-frame clones and omits some. The table includes 200,000 to 250,000 clones, less than 85% detected once. Germline-derived CDR1 and CDR2 are MNHEY and SVGAGI. Trimming removed 2 bases from V and 1 base from J, with 11 bases in between. The CDR3 consists of 15 residues. The TCR sequence derives from a man between 60 and 70 years old who had recovered from COVID-19. This chain links TRBV6-5 with TRBJ1-1; possible D gene TRBD1, 6 bases. Sequenced input: PBMCs or T cells enriched from blood (not recorded which). As DNA, the CDR3 is TGTGCCAGCAGTTACGGACGAGGGGGGAACACTGAAGCTTTCTTT. Protein sequence: CASSYGRGGNTEAFF.